Described below is a single TCR beta chain sequence and its context. Its antigen is not identified. The sample originates from a study of shared clonotypes between healthy human individuals. At the level of the study: Per donor, CD8 memory used one plate, CD8 naive used two, CD4 memory used three and CD4 naive used three. Overall study results and limits: Non-shared clonotypes showed lower generation probabilities than clonotypes common to all four donors. Genetic and exposure-history diversity was limited by the few donors. Memory subsets had estimated richness that was generally smaller than that of naive subsets.

Libraries were prepared by immunoSEQ multiplex PCR; TCRdb keeps only in-frame clonotypes and omits some of them. Of some 2.1 million clones in the sample, roughly 94% were seen once. The V end was cut by 2 bases, the J end by 6 bases, with 10 bases between. Germline V gives CDR1 MNHEY, CDR2 SVGAGI. There are 14 residues in the CDR3. The sequenced material came from naive CD4+ T cells sorted from blood. Subset indicated: CD45RA+ positively selected. The TCR comes from a man in his late teens or twenties in good health. The V gene is TRBV6-5, the J gene TRBJ2-2, with D possibly TRBD1 on 6 matching bases. In DNA form, the CDR3 reads TGTGCCAGCAGTTACAACAGGGCCCCCGGGGAGCTGTTTTTT. Amino acids: CASSYNRAPGELFF.